Sequencing of this T cell receptor beta chain was carried out in a study of T cells in Graves' hyperthyroidism and ophthalmopathy. Study as a whole: Prior to any treatment, at the point of initial diagnosis, peripheral blood was collected.

This clonotype was found many times. Its target is not known. The study's findings and limits: Classification by a 13 V-J model distinguished ophthalmopathy from stable hyperthyroidism. Blood held most thyroid clonotypes expanded above 0.001 frequency.

Germline assignment: CDR1 SEHNR and CDR2 FQNEAQ (reference sequence). The CDR3 totals 16 residues. V was clipped by 1 base and J by 0 bases; unmatched bases: 5. Uncontrolled infection, other autoimmune disease, pregnancy or lactation led to exclusion. The investigators amplified TCR beta CDR3 regions from RNA transcripts. The TCR CDR3 was amplified in a first-round RT-PCR using the HTBI primer set. TCRdb used MiXCR to reprocess the multiplex PCR reads, holding one entry per CDR3 protein. This sample carries 250,000 or so distinct CDR3 sequences, roughly 15% of them seen once, and the ten largest clones take more than 25%.

This chain joins TRBV7-9 and TRBJ1-1; TRBD1 matches 7 bases. The sample taken for sequencing was blood. The source of this sequence is a woman under 30 with Graves' ophthalmopathy. CDR3 nucleotide sequence: TGTGCCAGCAGCTTAGATTCGGGACAGCTGAACACTGAAGCTTTCTTT. Residues: CASSLDSGQLNTEAFF. Supplemented by reference TRBV7-9 and TRBJ1-1, the full variable domain reads DTGVSQNPRHKITKRGQNVTFRCDPISEHNRLYWYRQTLGQGPEFLTYFQNEAQLEKSRLLSDRFSAERPKGSFSTLEIQRTEQGDSAMYLCASSLDSGQLNTEAFFGQGTRLTVV.